The rows below give T cell receptor beta chains drawn from one sample of a study of blood T cell repertoires in COVID-19. Sequencing was performed with immunoSEQ multiplex PCR; in TCRdb, only in-frame clones are kept and a portion is missing. The table lists 130,000 or so clones, around 90% of them singletons, with roughly a tenth in the top ten. The sequencing input was peripheral blood. Receptor source: a man aged 60 to 75 with active or convalescent COVID-19. CDR3s include the opening cysteine and the closing phenylalanine or tryptophan. The order of the fields is clone size, D gene, V gene, J gene, CDR3 DNA, CDR3 protein. D genes are given only for firm matches. Not all rows give a size; the values are once, few, many and, for expanded clones, a class.

size: NA
D: TRBD1
V: TRBV24-1
J: TRBJ2-3
DNA: TGTGCCACCAGTGATCTCGACTTGGGACAGGCTAGCACAGATACGCAGTATTTT
CDR3: CATSDLDLGQASTDTQYF

size: NA
D: TRBD1
V: TRBV19
J: TRBJ1-4
DNA: TGTGCCAGTTCACTAACAGGGGGGGGAGAAAAACTGTTTTTT
CDR3: CASSLTGGGEKLFF

size: NA
D: TRBD2
V: TRBV6-5
J: TRBJ2-7
DNA: TGTGCCAGCAGCCCACTAGCGGGAGGGCCCTACGAGCAGTACTTC
CDR3: CASSPLAGGPYEQYF

size: NA
D: NA
V: TRBV7-2
J: TRBJ1-3
DNA: TGTGCCAGCAGCTTTTTGACCGGGCAGGGGCCTGGAAACACCATATATTTT
CDR3: CASSFLTGQGPGNTIYF

size: NA
D: TRBD1
V: TRBV2
J: TRBJ2-6
DNA: TGTGCCAGCAGTTACAGGGGAACTGGGGCCAACGTCCTGACTTTC
CDR3: CASSYRGTGANVLTF

size: once
D: TRBD2
V: TRBV6-6
J: TRBJ2-6
DNA: TGTGCCAGCAGAGACGGGGGGAGCTCTGGGGCCAACGTCCTGACTTTC
CDR3: CASRDGGSSGANVLTF

size: NA
D: NA
V: TRBV19
J: TRBJ2-7
DNA: TGTGCCAGTAGTAACGGGGGTTTCCGCGGGTACGAGCAGTACTTC
CDR3: CASSNGGFRGYEQYF

size: once
D: NA
V: TRBV30
J: TRBJ2-2
DNA: TGTGCCTGGAGGGAGAGAGTTAACACCGGGGAGCTGTTTTTT
CDR3: CAWRERVNTGELFF

size: NA
D: NA
V: TRBV7-2
J: TRBJ1-2
DNA: TGTGCCAGCAGCCGTGGGGCAGGGGTGTCTTATGGCTACACCTTC
CDR3: CASSRGAGVSYGYTF

size: NA
D: TRBD1
V: TRBV6-2/TRBV6-3
J: TRBJ1-5
DNA: TGTGCCAGCAGTCGTAGTGGGACAGGGTCAGTGGAGTATCAGCCCCAGCATTTT
CDR3: CASSRSGTGSVEYQPQHF

size: NA
D: NA
V: TRBV20-1
J: TRBJ1-2
DNA: TGCAGTGCTCAGATCTATGGCTACACCTTC
CDR3: CSAQIYGYTF

size: once
D: TRBD2
V: TRBV5-3
J: TRBJ2-5
DNA: TGTGCCAGAAGTCTTCTATGGACTAGCGGGCGTGAGACCCAGTACTTC
CDR3: CARSLLWTSGRETQYF

size: NA
D: TRBD1
V: TRBV6-6
J: TRBJ1-5
DNA: TGTGCCAGCAGGGGACAGAATAGCAATCAGCCCCAGCATTTT
CDR3: CASRGQNSNQPQHF

size: once
D: NA
V: TRBV6-6
J: TRBJ1-6
DNA: TGTGCCAGCAGTTATGGGCTCTCCTATAATTCACCCCTCCACTTT
CDR3: CASSYGLSYNSPLHF

size: NA
D: TRBD2
V: TRBV6-5
J: TRBJ2-1
DNA: TGTGCCAGCAGTTACGGCGGGAGGGCTGCTGGCAATGAGCAGTTCTTC
CDR3: CASSYGGRAAGNEQFF

size: NA
D: TRBD2
V: TRBV27
J: TRBJ2-7
DNA: TGTGCCAGCAGTTTAGGGAAGCGGGGCGCCTACGAGCAGTACTTC
CDR3: CASSLGKRGAYEQYF

size: NA
D: TRBD2
V: TRBV6-6
J: TRBJ2-4
DNA: TGTGCCAGCAGTTTGACTAGCGGGAGAACCAAAAACATTCAGTACTTC
CDR3: CASSLTSGRTKNIQYF

size: NA
D: TRBD2
V: TRBV7-2
J: TRBJ2-7
DNA: TGTGCCAGCAGCTTGTATGGGACTAGCGGGAGGGTAAGCTCCTACGAGCAGTACTTC
CDR3: CASSLYGTSGRVSSYEQYF